This TCR beta chain was identified during a study of blood T cell repertoires in COVID-19. Of note for this clone: The same CDR3 can be traced to other DNA sequences in this sample.

The ends were cut back, 1 base at V and 4 bases at J, with 5 bases in the middle. Germline V lookup: CDR1 LGHDT, CDR2 YNNKEL (reference sequence). The CDR3 runs to 12 residues. Data came from immunoSEQ multiplex PCR; TCRdb stores just in-frame clones and leaves some out. The data hold 200,000 to 250,000 clones, with about three quarters observed a single time. The chain employs TRBV3-1 (or the pseudogene TRBV3-2) and TRBJ2-7; no clear D. This TCR was sampled from a woman in her 70s with acute or convalescent COVID-19. Material: peripheral blood. CDR3 DNA sequence: TGTGCCAGCAGCCAAGTTAATTACGAGCAGTACTTC. This translates into CASSQVNYEQYF.